The present T cell receptor beta chain was sequenced within a study of blood T cell repertoires in COVID-19. Across the study: The cDNA or gDNA used as material had been derived from T cells, B-cell-depleted T cells, or PBMCs.

Germline values: CDR1 SGHRS, CDR2 YFSETQ. V gave up 1 base and J gave up 4 bases; unmatched junction bases: 4. The CDR3 consists of 15 residues. Original processing methods: It was from reference gene primer amplification that nucleated cell counts were estimated. Clones were read by immunoSEQ multiplex PCR, and TCRdb kept only the in-frame ones, dropping some. The V and J calls and the clone size are those of that table, but D and trimming were determined from the DNA. The top ten clones hold under 1.5% of a sample with about 210,000 clones, about 91% of them seen once. The V and J genes are TRBV5-1 and TRBJ2-3; TRBD2 matches at 9 bases. This clonotype originated in a man aged 25 to 40 with acute or convalescent COVID-19. Sequencing was carried out using peripheral blood. CDR3 sequence reads: CASSLSAGGPDTQYF. The CDR3 DNA reads TGCGCCAGCAGCTTGTCAGCGGGAGGACCAGATACGCAGTATTTT.